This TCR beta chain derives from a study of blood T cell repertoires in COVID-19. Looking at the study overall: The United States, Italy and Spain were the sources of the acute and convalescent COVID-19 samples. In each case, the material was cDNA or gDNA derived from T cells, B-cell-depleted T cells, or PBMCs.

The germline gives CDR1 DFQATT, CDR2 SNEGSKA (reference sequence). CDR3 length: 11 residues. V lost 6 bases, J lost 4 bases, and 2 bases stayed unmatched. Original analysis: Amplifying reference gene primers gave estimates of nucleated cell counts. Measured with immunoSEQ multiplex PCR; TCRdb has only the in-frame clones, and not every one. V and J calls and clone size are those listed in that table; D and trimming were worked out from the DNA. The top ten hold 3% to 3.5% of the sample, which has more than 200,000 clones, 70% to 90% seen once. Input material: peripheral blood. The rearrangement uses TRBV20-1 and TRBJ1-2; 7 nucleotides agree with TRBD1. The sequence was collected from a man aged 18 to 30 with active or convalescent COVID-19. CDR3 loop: CSARQGYGYTF. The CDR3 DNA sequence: TGCAGTGCCAGACAGGGCTATGGCTACACCTTC.